The clone carrying this T cell receptor (beta chain) came up a few times. Its target is not known. This entry belongs to a study of vaccination and CD4 T cells after COVID-19. Treatment denoted: roughly ten-day PBMC culture with coronavirus spike peptide pools or control peptides (ViraFEST assay). An Oncomine TCR Beta short-read assay was used to sequence the DNA from cultured CD4+ T cells. One entry per CDR3 protein, called by TCRdb with MiXCR from the PCR reads. The profile covers some 13,000 distinct CDR3 sequences, with 65% to 75% appearing a single time and less than 40% taken by the ten largest. CDR3 length: 14 amino acids. Trimming shortened V by 5 bases and J by 0 bases, and 8 bases separated the two germline ends. CDR1 is SEHNR and CDR2 is FQNEAQ in the germline V gene (reference sequence).

The sequencing sample was made of CD4+ T cells from blood, cultured in vitro. V usage is TRBV7-9 and J usage is TRBJ1-5; D unclear. The origin of this receptor is a human donor who had recovered from COVID-19. CDR3 bases: TGTGCCAGCAGCAAAGCGAGTAGCAATCAGCCCCAGCATTTT. Translation gives CASSKASSNQPQHF.